A selection of T cell receptor beta chains follows, all from one sample in a study of T-cell reconstitution after alpha-beta-depleted transplantation in children. From the PCR reads, TCRdb called clonotypes with MiXCR, one entry per CDR3 protein. Of some 600,000 distinct CDR3 sequences listed, under 15% are singletons. The sample in question was PBMCs, mostly from graft donor cells, obtained 360 days after TCRalphabeta/CD19-depleted stem cell transplant. The receptor set was obtained from a male patient younger than 18 who had a stem cell transplant for acute myeloid leukemia, so the T cells may come from the graft donor. CDR3s leave out the opening cysteine and the closing phenylalanine or tryptophan.

v_call	j_call	cdr3_aa
TRBV12-3/TRBV12-4	TRBJ1-1	ASSSRTGAEAF
TRBV29-1	TRBJ2-3	SVETQGRTDTQY
TRBV12-3/TRBV12-4	TRBJ2-1	ASSWTSVDNEQF
TRBV2	TRBJ2-5	ASSDPRQVGETQY
TRBV6-2/TRBV6-3	TRBJ2-4	ASSSGLGMIAKNIQY
TRBV20-1	TRBJ2-7	SARDPDSQGAVYIGYEQY
TRBV29-1	TRBJ2-1	SVGGLAGEREQF
TRBV18	TRBJ2-1	ASSAQPSYNEQF
TRBV18	TRBJ2-5	ASSPIRTGLQETQY
TRBV29-1	TRBJ2-1	SVEYGSRVSEQF
TRBV13	TRBJ2-7	ASSSLARPYEQY
TRBV5-8	TRBJ2-7	ASSLSMWTSGFREQY
TRBV11-2	TRBJ2-2	ASSLPGLAGGPGELF
TRBV14	TRBJ2-1	ASQGQQSQEQF
TRBV5-6	TRBJ2-7	ASSGGQYEQY
TRBV3-1	TRBJ2-1	ASTRYNEQF
TRBV20-1	TRBJ2-3	SARDYRSSGNQDTQY
TRBV7-9	TRBJ2-1	ASSLAGTYNEQF
TRBV6-2/TRBV6-3	TRBJ2-1	ASSYRSPDFGF
TRBV20-1	TRBJ2-3	SANGLGEDTQY
TRBV4-2	TRBJ2-7	ASSSLRGYEQY
TRBV10-3	TRBJ1-2	AISESPGHLMRRGYGYT
TRBV25-1	TRBJ2-6	ASRGQGFSGANVLT
TRBV18	TRBJ1-4	ASSPLSNEKLF
TRBV25-1	TRBJ2-1	ASSVGTGISSYNGQF
TRBV29-1	TRBJ2-5	SVEPRLAGPYQETQY
TRBV20-1	TRBJ1-2	SANDHYGYT
TRBV4-2	TRBJ2-1	ASSTSLREGNEQF
TRBV28	TRBJ2-7	ASSLGVRRVEQY
TRBV12-2	TRBJ2-7	ASPSPSGPYEQY
TRBV7-9	TRBJ1-1	ASSIPQGATEAF
TRBV7-9	TRBJ2-4	ASSFAPGNIQY
TRBV20-1	TRBJ2-1	SARDPGAGVPYNEQF
TRBV7-3	TRBJ2-3	ASSLEGNREDTQY
TRBV6-2/TRBV6-3	TRBJ2-7	ASRPGDYEQY
TRBV20-1	TRBJ2-6	SAREGRVGGANVLT
TRBV15	TRBJ2-1	ATSREGGVGGNEQF
TRBV6-2/TRBV6-3	TRBJ2-7	ASSTGLAAYYEQY
TRBV20-1	TRBJ2-7	SARDPNSGRAGYEQY
TRBV4-1	TRBJ1-4	ASSHQGGTNEKLF
TRBV3-1	TRBJ2-7	ASSPGTSEYEQY
TRBV6-1	TRBJ2-2	ASSIVVGVKVGELF
TRBV5-4	TRBJ2-1	ASSFRLAGGDEQF
TRBV5-1	TRBJ2-1	ASSSHPGTSGDEQF
TRBV10-3	TRBJ2-7	AIGFGYEQY
TRBV11-2	TRBJ2-7	ASSLRRQAIAGGPHEQY
TRBV6-4	TRBJ2-1	ASSDSASGWPDNEQF
TRBV7-8	TRBJ2-5	ASSLVVQGWETQY
TRBV9	TRBJ1-3	ASSVVPSSGNTIY
TRBV6-2/TRBV6-3	TRBJ2-7	ASSYSTDYEQY
TRBV20-1	TRBJ2-5	SARGVEETQY
TRBV11-1	TRBJ2-7	ASSLFGASGSYIVGNYEQY
TRBV29-1	TRBJ2-5	SVERLAGGGETQY